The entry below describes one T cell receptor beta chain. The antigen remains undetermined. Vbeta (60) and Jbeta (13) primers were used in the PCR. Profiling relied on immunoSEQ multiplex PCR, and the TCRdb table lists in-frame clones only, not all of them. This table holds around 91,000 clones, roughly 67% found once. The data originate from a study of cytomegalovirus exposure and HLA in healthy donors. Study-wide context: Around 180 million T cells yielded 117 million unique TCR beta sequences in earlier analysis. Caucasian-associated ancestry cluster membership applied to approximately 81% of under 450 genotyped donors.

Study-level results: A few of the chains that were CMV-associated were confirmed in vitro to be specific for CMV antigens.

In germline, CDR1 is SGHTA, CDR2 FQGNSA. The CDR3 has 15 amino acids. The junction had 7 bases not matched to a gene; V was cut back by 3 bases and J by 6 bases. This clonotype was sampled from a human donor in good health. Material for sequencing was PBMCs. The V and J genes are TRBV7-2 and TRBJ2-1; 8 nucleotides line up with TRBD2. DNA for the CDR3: TGTGCCAGCAGCTTGTCGGGGGGGGCCTTCAATGAGCAGTTCTTC. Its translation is CASSLSGGAFNEQFF.